This entry lists 2 T cell receptor beta chains sequenced from one sample in a study of blood T cells in healthy people across ages. The second PCR ran roughly 6 to 12 cycles with a sample-barcoded 5' primer and J-beta primers. MiXCR, run by TCRdb on the 5' RACE reads, gives a single entry per CDR3 protein. The top ten hold more than 6% of the sample, which has about 1.7 million distinct CDR3 sequences, roughly 27% seen once. The sample taken for sequencing was blood. The origin of the receptors is a woman aged 25 to 39 in good health.

This chain joins TRBV7-9 and TRBJ2-7; D is perhaps TRBD1 or TRBD2 (6 bases each). This CDR3 is 16 amino acids long. Trimming shortened V by 3 bases and J by 2 bases, and 17 bases separated the two germline ends. From germline, CDR1 is SEHNR and CDR2 FQNEAQ (reference sequence). The CDR3 sequence is CASSLSGAGEAYEQYF. Here the CDR3 DNA reads TGTGCCAGCAGCTTGTCGGGGGCAGGGGAAGCCTACGAGCAGTACTTC.

The genes are TRBV7-2 and TRBJ2-1; 12 bases match TRBD2. Looked up from germline, CDR1 is SGHTA and CDR2 is FQGNSA. This CDR3 is built from 17 residues. With V trimmed by 3 bases and J by 6 bases, 9 bases remained unmatched. The CDR3 loop reads CASSLGSLAGGRNEQFF. The CDR3 nucleotides read TGTGCCAGCAGCTTGGGCTCACTAGCGGGAGGACGCAATGAGCAGTTCTTC.